A single T cell receptor (beta chain) is shown here with its context. The antigen is not known. This CDR3 has 15 amino acids. Per germline, CDR1 SNHLY and CDR2 FYNNEI. J gave up 5 bases and V 3 bases, and 7 bases lay outside the gene matches. The data originate from a study of cytomegalovirus exposure and HLA in healthy donors. The study, taken as a whole, reports: Published work reported that the classifier diagnosed cytomegalovirus status with high specificity and sensitivity.

The PCR was carried out with 60 Vbeta primers and 13 Jbeta primers. Sequencing used immunoSEQ multiplex PCR; TCRdb keeps in-frame clones, though not all of them. The table includes fewer than 200,000 clones, 87% detected once. Specimen: PBMCs. The clonotype comes from a girl under three years old in good health and CMV-seronegative. The V call is TRBV2, the J call TRBJ2-7; 10 nucleotides match TRBD1. CDR3 sequence (DNA): TGTGCCAGCAGTGACTCGACAGGGGGCTACAACGAGCAGTACTTC. This encodes CASSDSTGGYNEQYF. The full variable domain, rest sourced from reference TRBV2 and TRBJ2-7, is EPEVTQTPSHQVTQMGQEVILRCVPISNHLYFYWYRQILGQKVEFLVSFYNNEISEKSEIFDDQFSVERPDGSNFTLKIRSTKLEDSAMYFCASSDSTGGYNEQYFGPGTRLTVT.